Below, 25 T cell receptor beta chains from the same sample are listed, as sequenced in a study of blood T cell repertoires in COVID-19. TCRdb keeps only in-frame clones here, not all; method: immunoSEQ multiplex PCR. In the table there are hundreds of thousands of clones, 85% of which are singletons. Material: peripheral blood. These receptors were collected from a woman between 45 and 60 years old with active or convalescent COVID-19.

The rearrangement joins TRBV28 to TRBJ2-5; D may be TRBD2 (6 bases). The V and J ends lost 6 bases and 4 bases respectively, with 21 bases between them. This CDR3 spans 16 amino acids. Germline V gives CDR1 MDHEN, CDR2 SYDVKM. The CDR3 DNA is TGTGCCAGCAGGGGAGGTGGGCTAGCTGGGGGAGAGACCCAGTACTTC. It yields the protein CASRGGGLAGGETQYF.

The V gene is TRBV7-3, the J gene TRBJ2-1, with a possible D match to TRBD2 (6 bases). V was trimmed by 2 bases and J by 9 bases, leaving 11 bases between them. The CDR3 is made up of 13 amino acids. Germline lookup yields CDR1 SGHTA and CDR2 FQGTGA. The CDR3 sequence is CASSLLGGGEQFF. The CDR3 nucleotides are TGTGCCAGCAGCTTATTGGGGGGAGGTGAGCAGTTCTTC.

The V gene is TRBV9, the J gene TRBJ1-4; D is possibly TRBD1 (6 bases). The germline gives CDR1 SGDLS, CDR2 YYNGEE. The CDR3 has 15 amino acids. The V end lost 0 bases, the J end lost 3 bases, and 9 bases lay between the germline ends. This chain's CDR3 is CASSVGGRPNEKLFF. CDR3 nucleotides: TGTGCCAGCAGCGTAGGGGGGCGGCCTAATGAAAAACTGTTTTTT.

The rearrangement joins TRBV27 to TRBJ1-6; a possible D gene is TRBD1 (5 bases). This CDR3 contains 14 residues. V was clipped by 1 base and J by 8 bases, with 9 bases between them. The V gene's germline CDR1 is MNHEY and CDR2 SMNVEV (reference sequence). CDR3 nucleotide sequence: TGTGCCAGCAGTTTATTACAGGCTGATTCACCCCTCCACTTT. Its translation: CASSLLQADSPLHF.

The chain has TRBV15 and TRBJ2-1, with 10 positions matching TRBD2. Per germline, CDR1 LNHNV and CDR2 YYDKDF (reference sequence). The CDR3 contains 18 residues. V shed 1 base, J shed 9 bases, and the junction held 15 bases outside the gene matches. This CDR3 is CATSRVYGLAGVNSEQFF. CDR3 coding DNA: TGTGCCACCAGCAGAGTTTACGGGCTAGCGGGAGTTAATAGTGAGCAGTTCTTC.

This chain joins TRBV4-1 and TRBJ1-1; a weak D match, TRBD1 (6 bases). Germline CDR1 MGHRA, CDR2 YSYEKL. This CDR3 contains 15 residues. Trimming shortened V by 3 bases and J by 4 bases, and 15 bases separated the two germline ends. CDR3 protein: CASSHPSGAGTEAFF. CDR3 coding DNA: TGCGCCAGCAGCCATCCCTCAGGGGCGGGCACTGAAGCTTTCTTT.

This chain joins TRBV7-9 and TRBJ1-5; TRBD1 agrees at 8 bases. The length of the CDR3 is 15 residues. V dropped 6 bases and J dropped 6; count of bases not matched to a gene: 10. The V gene's germline CDR1 is SEHNR and CDR2 FQNEAQ (reference sequence). The CDR3 DNA is TGTGCCAGCAGTTCTATGGCAGGGGGCAGTCAGCCCCAGCATTTT. Translation: CASSSMAGGSQPQHF.

The chain is built from TRBV28 and TRBJ1-3, with D perhaps TRBD1 (6 bases). V was cut by 2 bases and J by 4 bases, with 15 bases left in between. The V gene's germline CDR1 is MDHEN and CDR2 SYDVKM. The length of the CDR3 is 16 residues. The CDR3 sequence is CASSLAGAGAGNTIYF. CDR3 sequence (DNA): TGTGCCAGCAGTTTAGCAGGGGCAGGGGCAGGAAACACCATATATTTT.

The chain links TRBV12-3 or TRBV12-4 to TRBJ1-2; tentatively, D is TRBD1 (5 bases). V was clipped by 1 base and J by 7 bases, with 10 bases between them. The CDR3 extends over 13 amino acids. This chain's CDR3 is CASSLEGIRGYTF. Written as DNA, the CDR3 is TGTGCCAGCAGTTTAGAGGGGATACGTGGCTACACCTTC.

The chain has TRBV7-6 and TRBJ2-2, with a weak D call TRBD2 (6 bases). This CDR3 has 15 amino acids. The germline V gene has CDR1 SGHVS and CDR2 FNYEAQ. V lost 5 bases, J lost 3 bases, and 13 bases lay in between. CDR3 protein: CASSLGLAHTGELFF. The CDR3 DNA sequence: TGTGCCAGCAGCCTAGGGCTAGCGCACACCGGGGAGCTGTTTTTT.

This chain uses TRBV5-1 with TRBJ1-2; D is unclear. V was shortened by 2 bases and J by 2 bases, with 7 bases between the two germline ends. The CDR3 contains 13 residues. CDR1 and CDR2 from the germline V gene are SGHRS and YFSETQ. The CDR3 coding sequence is TGCGCCAGCAGCTTTTCGGGGAACTATGGCTACACCTTC. Amino acid sequence: CASSFSGNYGYTF.

The rearrangement links TRBV27 to TRBJ2-2, with 8 bases that match TRBD1. Germline V CDR1 and CDR2: MNHEY, SMNVEV (reference sequence). Losses at the gene ends were 6 bases for V and 6 bases for J; bases not matched to a gene: 9. The CDR3 has 15 residues. CDR3 in amino acids: CASSPGQVIPGELFF. The CDR3 nucleotides are TGTGCCAGCAGCCCGGGACAGGTTATCCCCGGGGAGCTGTTTTTT.

The chain has TRBV11-3 and TRBJ2-2, with D tentatively TRBD1 (6 bases). V shed 6 bases and J shed 2 bases, with 13 bases lying between them. The germline V gene encodes CDR1 SGHNT and CDR2 YENEEA. CDR3 size: 15 residues. DNA of the CDR3: TGTGCCAGCAGTTTCAGGGGTGGAAACACCGGGGAGCTGTTTTTT. Residues: CASSFRGGNTGELFF.

This chain connects TRBV28 to TRBJ2-1; D is perhaps TRBD1 (5 bases). Germline lookup yields CDR1 MDHEN and CDR2 SYDVKM. The germline V and J ends were trimmed by 0 bases and 7 bases, with 10 bases remaining between them. The CDR3 totals 14 residues. The CDR3 DNA follows: TGTGCCAGCAGTTTATGGGGGCCGGGTAATGAGCAGTTCTTC. Residues: CASSLWGPGNEQFF. The entire variable domain, with the rest obtained from reference TRBV28 and TRBJ2-1, is as follows: DVKVTQSSRYLVKRTGEKVFLECVQDMDHENMFWYRQDPGLGLRLIYFSYDVKMKEKGDIPEGYSVSREKKERFSLILESASTNQTSMYLCASSLWGPGNEQFFGPGTRLTVL.

As for this clone: The sample carries other DNA sequences with the same CDR3. The V call is TRBV9, the J call TRBJ1-3; D is perhaps TRBD1 (6 bases). The CDR3 is made up of 14 amino acids. Germline V gene sequence: CDR1 SGDLS, CDR2 YYNGEE. V was pared by 2 bases and J by 4 bases, with 10 bases between. Here the CDR3 reads CASSVGGPGNTIYF. The CDR3 DNA reads as TGTGCCAGCAGCGTCGGGGGGCCAGGAAACACCATATATTTT.

This chain links TRBV7-8 with TRBJ1-5; 7 bases are a match to TRBD1. Trimming cost V 5 bases and J 3 bases; bases outside gene matches: 4. Germline CDR1 and CDR2: SGHVS and FQNEAQ. CDR3 length: 14 amino acids. The CDR3 nucleotides read TGTGCCAGCAGCACGGGACAGCTCAATCAGCCCCAGCATTTT. Its translation is CASSTGQLNQPQHF. Using reference TRBV7-8 and TRBJ1-5 for the parts outside the CDR3, the full variable domain is GAGVSQSPRYKVAKRGQDVALRCDPISGHVSLFWYQQALGQGPEFLTYFQNEAQLDKSGLPSDRFFAERPEGSVSTLKIQRTQQEDSAVYLCASSTGQLNQPQHFGDGTRLSIL.

This clone was recorded once. The J gene is TRBJ1-3, the V gene TRBV2, with D possibly being TRBD1 (5 bases). Trimming took 6 bases from V and 2 from J, leaving 14 bases between them. The germline V gene has CDR1 SNHLY and CDR2 FYNNEI. The CDR3 consists of 15 residues. CDR3: CASRLQGITGNTIYF. CDR3 DNA sequence: TGTGCCAGCAGACTCCAGGGTATCACTGGAAACACCATATATTTT.

This clone was picked up a small number of times. This chain links TRBV10-3 with TRBJ2-7; possible D gene TRBD2, 7 bases. The CDR3 covers 15 residues. The germline V and J ends were trimmed by 6 bases and 3 bases, with 18 bases remaining between them. Germline assignment: CDR1 ENHRY and CDR2 SYGVKD. CDR3 protein: CAISDGGREIYEQYF. In nucleotides, the CDR3 is TGTGCCATCAGCGACGGGGGGCGGGAGATCTACGAGCAGTACTTC.

The chain links TRBV12-3 or TRBV12-4 to TRBJ1-2, with 8 bases fitting TRBD1. CDR3 size: 13 residues. Germline trimming cut 3 bases from V and 7 bases from J; bases unmatched to any gene: 4. In nucleotides, the CDR3 is TGTGCCAGCAGTTTGGACAGGGCCCTTGGCTACACCTTC. This encodes CASSLDRALGYTF.

The V call is TRBV28, the J call TRBJ2-7; TRBD1 matches 9 bases. V was pared by 3 bases and J by 4 bases, with 4 bases of the junction left unmatched. This CDR3 spans 14 amino acids. CDR1 MDHEN and CDR2 SYDVKM come from the germline V gene. In DNA form, the CDR3 reads TGTGCCAGCAGTTTCGAAGGACAGGGGTACGAGCAGTACTTC. Residues: CASSFEGQGYEQYF.

This chain uses TRBV19 with TRBJ2-2; 8 bases are shared with TRBD1. This CDR3 is built from 16 residues. The ends lost 3 bases at V and 5 bases at J; junction bases unmatched: 8. Per germline, CDR1 LNHDA and CDR2 SQIVND (reference sequence). CDR3 nucleotide sequence: TGTGCCAGTAGTATTGGGGGACAGGTTCGAACCGGGGAGCTGTTTTTT. Translation gives CASSIGGQVRTGELFF.

The CDR3 region has the DNA TGTGCCAGCAGACCAAAGCCACTTACGAATGAAAAACTGTTTTTT. Protein product: CASRPKPLTNEKLFF. The chain carries TRBV11-2 and TRBJ1-4, with D uncertain. V gave up 6 bases and J gave up 5 bases, with 16 bases separating them. The CDR3 runs to 15 residues. The germline V gene has CDR1 SGHAT and CDR2 FQNNGV.

The rearrangement uses TRBV29-1 and TRBJ2-7; 9 positions agree with TRBD1. Trimming cost V 5 bases and J 6 bases; bases outside gene matches: 8. This CDR3 is 13 amino acids long. Germline V CDR1 and CDR2: SQVTM, ANQGSEA. The CDR3 DNA reads TGCAGCGTTAGACCGGGACAGGGCGGCGAGCAGTACTTC. This sequence encodes CSVRPGQGGEQYF.

This rearrangement joins TRBV6-6 to TRBJ1-2; 7 nucleotides line up with TRBD1. The CDR3 totals 15 residues. From germline, CDR1 is MNHNY and CDR2 SVGAGI (reference sequence). V lost 3 bases to trimming and J lost 6 bases; unmatched junction nucleotides: 10. The CDR3 nucleotides read TGTGCCAGCAGTTATGCCCCTGGACAGGTTAATGGCTACACCTTC. It codes for CASSYAPGQVNGYTF.

This chain links TRBV6-1 with TRBJ1-2, with D tentatively TRBD1 (5 bases). The CDR3 extends over 18 amino acids. Trimming removed 0 bases from V and 3 bases from J, with 20 bases in between. Germline CDR1 MNHNS, CDR2 SASEGT. The chain's CDR3 is CASSEASHGASGYYGYTF. CDR3 in DNA: TGTGCCAGCAGTGAAGCTTCCCATGGGGCTTCCGGATACTATGGCTACACCTTC.